This section outlines one T cell receptor beta chain sequence together with its context. This entry belongs to a study of blood T cell repertoires in COVID-19. On the study more broadly: PBMCs, B-cell-depleted T cells, or T cells were the source of the cDNA or gDNA that made up the material.

Germline V CDR1 and CDR2: MNHEY, SMNVEV (reference sequence). The CDR3 contains 13 residues. V dropped 3 bases and J dropped 3 bases, with 6 bases sitting between them. The protocol was immunoSEQ multiplex PCR, while the TCRdb copy is restricted to in-frame clones and leaves out a portion. The repertoire consists of around 68,000 clones, with about 91% occurring once and the leading ten covering approximately 6.4%. Material: peripheral blood. The receptor was isolated from a woman aged 45-65 years with acute or convalescent COVID-19. The chain employs TRBV27 and TRBJ1-3; no clear D. The CDR3 bases are TGTGCCAGCAGTTTTCAATTTGGAAACACCATATATTTT. Its protein is CASSFQFGNTIYF.